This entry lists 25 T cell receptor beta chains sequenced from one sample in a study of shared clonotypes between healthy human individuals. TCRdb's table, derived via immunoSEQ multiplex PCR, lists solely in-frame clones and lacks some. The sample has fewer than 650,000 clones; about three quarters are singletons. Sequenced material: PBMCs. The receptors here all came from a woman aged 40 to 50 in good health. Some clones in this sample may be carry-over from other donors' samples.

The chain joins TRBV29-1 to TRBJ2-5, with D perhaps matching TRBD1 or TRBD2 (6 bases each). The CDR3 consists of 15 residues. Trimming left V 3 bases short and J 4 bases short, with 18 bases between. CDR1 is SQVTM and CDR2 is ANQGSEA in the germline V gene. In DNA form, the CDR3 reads TGCAGCGTTGATAAGGGCGGAGGGGGATTAGAGACCCAGTACTTC. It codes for CSVDKGGGGLETQYF.

CDR3 sequence reads: CASSVATVLAGELFF. The CDR3 bases are TGTGCCAGCAGCGTAGCTACGGTTTTAGCCGGGGAGCTGTTTTTT. The chain has TRBV9 and TRBJ2-2; D remains ambiguous. This CDR3 has 15 amino acids. V lost 0 bases and J 6 bases, leaving 12 bases between the germline ends. CDR1 and CDR2 from the germline V gene are SGDLS and YYNGEE.

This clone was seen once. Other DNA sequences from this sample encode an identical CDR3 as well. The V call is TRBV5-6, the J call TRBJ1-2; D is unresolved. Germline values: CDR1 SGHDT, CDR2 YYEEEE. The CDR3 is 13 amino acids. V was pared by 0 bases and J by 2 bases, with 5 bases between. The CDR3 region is CASSLGKNYGYTF. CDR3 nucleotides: TGTGCCAGCAGCTTGGGGAAAAACTATGGCTACACCTTC.

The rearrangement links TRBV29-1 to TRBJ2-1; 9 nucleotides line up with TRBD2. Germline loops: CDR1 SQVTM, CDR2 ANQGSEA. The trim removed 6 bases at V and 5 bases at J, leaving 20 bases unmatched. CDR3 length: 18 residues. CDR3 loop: CSVTPWASGTQEDNEQFF. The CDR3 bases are TGCAGCGTCACACCCTGGGCTAGCGGGACACAGGAAGACAATGAGCAGTTCTTC.

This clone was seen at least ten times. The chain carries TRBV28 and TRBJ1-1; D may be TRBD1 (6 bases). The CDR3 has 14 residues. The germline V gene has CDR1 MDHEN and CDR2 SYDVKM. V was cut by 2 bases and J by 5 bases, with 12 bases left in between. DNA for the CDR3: TGTGCCAGCAGTTTACCCCTCGGGACAACTGAAGCTTTCTTT. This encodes CASSLPLGTTEAFF.

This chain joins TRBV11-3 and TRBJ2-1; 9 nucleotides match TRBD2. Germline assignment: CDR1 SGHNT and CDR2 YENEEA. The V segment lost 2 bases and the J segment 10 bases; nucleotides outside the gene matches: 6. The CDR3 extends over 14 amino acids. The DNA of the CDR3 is TGTGCCAGCAGCTTAATGGCGGGAGGGCTCGAGCAGTTCTTC. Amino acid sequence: CASSLMAGGLEQFF.

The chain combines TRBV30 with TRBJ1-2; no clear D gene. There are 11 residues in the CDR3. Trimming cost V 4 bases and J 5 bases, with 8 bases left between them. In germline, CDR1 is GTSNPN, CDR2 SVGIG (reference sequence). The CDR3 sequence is CAWTGNYGYTF. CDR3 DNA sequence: TGTGCCTGGACAGGAAATTATGGCTACACCTTC.

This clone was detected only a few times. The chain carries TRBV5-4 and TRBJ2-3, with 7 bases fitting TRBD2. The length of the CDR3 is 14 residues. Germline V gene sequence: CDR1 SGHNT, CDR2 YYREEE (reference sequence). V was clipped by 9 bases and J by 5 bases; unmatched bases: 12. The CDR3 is CATMAAGAVDTQYF. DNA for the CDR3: TGTGCCACCATGGCGGCGGGAGCGGTAGATACGCAGTATTTT.

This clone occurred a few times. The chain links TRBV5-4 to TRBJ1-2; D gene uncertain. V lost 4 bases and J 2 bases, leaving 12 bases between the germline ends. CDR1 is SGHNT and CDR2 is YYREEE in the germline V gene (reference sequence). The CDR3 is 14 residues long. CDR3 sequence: CASSPSWANYGYTF. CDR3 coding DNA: TGTGCCAGCAGCCCGTCCTGGGCCAACTATGGCTACACCTTC.

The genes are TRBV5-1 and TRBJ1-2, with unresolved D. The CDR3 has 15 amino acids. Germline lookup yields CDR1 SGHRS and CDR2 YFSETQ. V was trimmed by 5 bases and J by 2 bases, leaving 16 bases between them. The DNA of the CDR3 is TGCGCCAGCAGGGTTGGCGGAGGTTCGAACTATGGCTACACCTTC. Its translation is CASRVGGGSNYGYTF.

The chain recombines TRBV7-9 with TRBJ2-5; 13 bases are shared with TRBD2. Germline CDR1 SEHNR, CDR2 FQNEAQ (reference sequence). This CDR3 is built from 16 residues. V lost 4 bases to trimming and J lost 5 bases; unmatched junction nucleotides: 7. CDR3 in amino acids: CASSYGLAGDAETQYF. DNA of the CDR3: TGTGCCAGCAGCTATGGACTAGCGGGAGATGCTGAGACCCAGTACTTC.

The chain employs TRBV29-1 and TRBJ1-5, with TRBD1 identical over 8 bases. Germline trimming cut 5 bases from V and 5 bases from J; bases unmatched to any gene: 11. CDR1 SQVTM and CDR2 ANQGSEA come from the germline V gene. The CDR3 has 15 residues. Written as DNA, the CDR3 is TGCAGCGTTACTACTCAGGGGGCTGAGGATCAGCCCCAGCATTTT. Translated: CSVTTQGAEDQPQHF.

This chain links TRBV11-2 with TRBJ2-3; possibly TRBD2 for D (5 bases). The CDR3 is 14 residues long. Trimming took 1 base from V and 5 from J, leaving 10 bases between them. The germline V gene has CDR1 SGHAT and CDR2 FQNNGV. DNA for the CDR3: TGTGCCAGCAGCTTAGTGGGGAGCGGAGATACGCAGTATTTT. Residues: CASSLVGSGDTQYF.

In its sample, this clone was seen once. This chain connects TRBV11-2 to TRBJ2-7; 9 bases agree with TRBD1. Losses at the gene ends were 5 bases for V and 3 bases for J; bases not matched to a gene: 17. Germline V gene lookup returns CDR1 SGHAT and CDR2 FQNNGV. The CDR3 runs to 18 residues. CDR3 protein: CASSKHRRRGQGFYEQYF. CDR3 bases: TGTGCCAGCAGCAAACACCGCCGCAGGGGACAGGGTTTCTACGAGCAGTACTTC.

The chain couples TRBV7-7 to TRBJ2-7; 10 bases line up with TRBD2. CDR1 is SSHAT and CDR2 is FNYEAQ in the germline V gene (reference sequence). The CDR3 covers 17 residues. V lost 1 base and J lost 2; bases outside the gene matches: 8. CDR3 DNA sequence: TGTGCCAGCAGCTTAGTGCTAGCGGGAGTAGTCCCCTACGAGCAGTACTTC. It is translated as CASSLVLAGVVPYEQYF.

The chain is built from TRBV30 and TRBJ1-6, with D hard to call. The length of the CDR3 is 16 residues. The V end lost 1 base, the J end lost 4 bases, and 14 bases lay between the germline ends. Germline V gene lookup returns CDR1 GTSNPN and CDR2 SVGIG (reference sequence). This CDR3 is CAWSAEAEEYNSPLHF. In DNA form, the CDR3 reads TGTGCCTGGAGTGCTGAAGCAGAAGAATATAATTCACCCCTCCACTTT.

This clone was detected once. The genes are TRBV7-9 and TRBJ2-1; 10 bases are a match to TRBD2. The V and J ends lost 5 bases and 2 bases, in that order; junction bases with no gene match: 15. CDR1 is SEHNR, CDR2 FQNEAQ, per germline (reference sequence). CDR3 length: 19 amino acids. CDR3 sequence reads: CASSPGSSGSIRAYNEQFF. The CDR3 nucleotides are TGTGCCAGCAGCCCCGGCTCTAGCGGGAGCATCAGGGCCTACAATGAGCAGTTCTTC.

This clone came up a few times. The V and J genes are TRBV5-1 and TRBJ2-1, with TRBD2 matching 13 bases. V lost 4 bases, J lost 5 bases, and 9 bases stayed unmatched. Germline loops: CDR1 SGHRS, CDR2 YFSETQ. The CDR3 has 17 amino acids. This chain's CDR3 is CASSPPLAGGPDNEQFF. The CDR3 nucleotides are TGCGCCAGCAGCCCCCCACTAGCGGGAGGGCCGGACAATGAGCAGTTCTTC.

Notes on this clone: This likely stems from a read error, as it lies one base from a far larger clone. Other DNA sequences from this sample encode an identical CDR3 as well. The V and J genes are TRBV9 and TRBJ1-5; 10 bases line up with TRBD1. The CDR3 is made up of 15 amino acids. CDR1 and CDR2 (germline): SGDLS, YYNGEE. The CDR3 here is CASSVGTGGSQPQHF. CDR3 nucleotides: TGTGCCAGCAGCGTAGGGACAGGGGGATCTCAGCCCCAACATTTT.

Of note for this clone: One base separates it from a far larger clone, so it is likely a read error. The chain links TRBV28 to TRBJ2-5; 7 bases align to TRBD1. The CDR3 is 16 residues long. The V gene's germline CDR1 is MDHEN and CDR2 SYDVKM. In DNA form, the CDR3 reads TGTGTCAGCAGTTTACGCCAGCGCCGGGACAGCTTCCGGGTGTACTTC. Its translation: CVSSLRQRRDSFRVYF.

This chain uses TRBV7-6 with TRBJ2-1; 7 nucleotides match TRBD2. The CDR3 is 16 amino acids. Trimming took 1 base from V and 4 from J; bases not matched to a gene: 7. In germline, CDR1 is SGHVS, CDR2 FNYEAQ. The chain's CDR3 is CASSLGRSSGYNEQFF. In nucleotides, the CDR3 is TGTGCCAGCAGCTTAGGTCGCTCTAGCGGTTACAATGAGCAGTTCTTC.

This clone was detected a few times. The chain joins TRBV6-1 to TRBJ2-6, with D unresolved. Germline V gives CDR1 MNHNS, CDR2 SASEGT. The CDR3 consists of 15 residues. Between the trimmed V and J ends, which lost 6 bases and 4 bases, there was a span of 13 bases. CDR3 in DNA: TGTGCCAGCAGGGGCGGAGCAGAGGGGGCCAACGTCCTGACTTTC. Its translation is CASRGGAEGANVLTF.

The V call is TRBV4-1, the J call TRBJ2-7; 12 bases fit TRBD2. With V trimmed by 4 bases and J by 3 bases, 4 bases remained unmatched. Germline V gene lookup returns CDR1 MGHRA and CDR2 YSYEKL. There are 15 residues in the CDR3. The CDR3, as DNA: TGCGCCAGCAGCCCGCTAGCGGGAGGGCTCTACGAGCAGTACTTC. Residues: CASSPLAGGLYEQYF.

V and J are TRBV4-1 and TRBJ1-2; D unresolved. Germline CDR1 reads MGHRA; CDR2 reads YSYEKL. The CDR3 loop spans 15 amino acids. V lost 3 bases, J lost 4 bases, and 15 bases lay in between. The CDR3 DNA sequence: TGCGCCAGCAGCCAGCCCGATATGGGGATCTATGGCTACACCTTC. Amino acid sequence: CASSQPDMGIYGYTF.

The CDR3 DNA is TGTGCCAGCAGCCCTTTAGGGGGTCAGCCCCAGCATTTT. Translating it yields CASSPLGGQPQHF. This rearrangement joins TRBV5-5 to TRBJ1-5; TRBD1 might be the D (6 bases). Germline lookup yields CDR1 SGHKS and CDR2 YYEKEE (reference sequence). Trimming pared 4 bases from V and 6 bases from J, leaving 11 bases between. The CDR3 consists of 13 residues.